Sequencing of this T cell receptor (beta chain) was carried out in a study of OX40 agonist ivuxolimab in advanced cancers. Study background: Patients got intravenous ivuxolimab at 0.01 to 10 mg/kg every 2 weeks. Partial responses were seen in three patients, one with hepatocellular carcinoma and two with cutaneous melanoma.

Blood sampling was done at baseline, cycle 4 day 1, and cycle 7 day 1. V lost 1 base, J lost 4 bases, and 11 bases lay in between. The CDR3 is made up of 15 amino acids. Germline V gives CDR1 SEHNR, CDR2 FQNEAQ (reference sequence). The method was immunoSEQ multiplex PCR; TCRdb's version includes in-frame clones alone and lacks a portion of them. The table has roughly 90,000 clones, around nine tenths seen once; the top ten hold less than 1.5%. The gene calls are TRBV7-9 and TRBJ1-3, with D maybe TRBD1 (6 bases). This receptor was obtained from an adult with an advanced solid tumor such as melanoma, head and neck, liver or kidney cancer. The source was CD4+ or CD8+ T cells sorted from blood, collected in a trial of the OX40 agonist ivuxolimab. The CDR3 DNA reads as TGTGCCAGCAGCTTAGTCCTGGGACACGGAAACACCATATATTTT. It specifies CASSLVLGHGNTIYF.